This T cell receptor beta chain stems from a study of monozygotic twins with inflammatory bowel disease. The V gene's germline CDR1 is SQVTM and CDR2 ANQGSEA. This CDR3 has 15 residues. As regards this clonotype: Its antigen remains unidentified.

Study results and limitations: Repertoire similarity matched across concordant and discordant twins, perhaps owing to limited power. Clonotype sharing was lower in IBD patients than healthy twins, most markedly with disease activity. What may have added variability to patient repertoires is that immunosuppressive treatments differed. Among IBD patients, TCRbeta diversity (inverse Simpson) was lower than in healthy co-twins.

TCRdb reprocessed the 5' RACE reads and stores each CDR3 protein as one record, lacking DNA. The sample includes about 210,000 distinct CDR3 sequences. The sequence derives from a human donor with ulcerative colitis or Crohn's disease, or a healthy co-twin of an affected twin (not recorded which). V gene TRBV29-1 combines with J gene TRBJ2-3; TCRdb proposes TRBD2, but this gene call is untestable without DNA. The sequenced sample consisted of blood. CDR3 sequence reads: CSVPGLAGTTDTQYF.